Included here is one TCR beta chain sequence, with context. As yet, its antigen is unknown. Extracted from the samples, RNA was reverse transcribed into cDNA to serve as the sequencing template. Generated by immunoSEQ multiplex PCR, the TCRdb table keeps only in-frame clones and is missing some. The table shows more than 95,000 clones, with 41% occurring only once. The sample originates from a study of CD8+ T cells in alopecia areata. Study results and limitations: Researchers reported that TCR sharing among patients proved less clear than in mice, possibly HLA-linked.

The CDR3 runs to 17 residues. Germline V gene sequence: CDR1 KGHSH, CDR2 LQKENI. Trimming stripped 6 bases from V and 4 bases from J, with 24 bases between. This receptor was obtained from a human donor with alopecia areata. The sequenced sample was CD4+ T cells sorted from blood. The rearrangement links TRBV18 to TRBJ1-1, with TRBD1 as a possible D gene (5 bases). The CDR3 here is CASSLRQGEVKTTEAFF. Written as DNA, the CDR3 is TGTGCCAGCTCCCTTAGGCAGGGCGAAGTAAAGACCACTGAAGCTTTCTTT.